The subject of this entry is one TCR beta chain. Its cognate antigen has yet to be identified. A junction end diverges from the germline sequence, so it may reflect a read error. Stable Graves' hyperthyroidism was defined as no progression to ophthalmopathy during 18 months of follow-up. The hyperthyroidism patients were between 18 and 65 years old and newly diagnosed, with a disease duration of less than 2 months. The study excluded patients with uncontrolled infections, other autoimmune diseases, pregnancy or lactation. Diagnoses relied on clinical symptoms, serum thyroxine and TRAb, thyroid ultrasound and orbital computed tomography. PBMCs were isolated from 8 to 10 ml of fresh peripheral blood by Ficoll-Paque density gradient centrifugation. Total RNA was extracted with Trizol reagent, and quality was checked on an Agilent 2100 Bioanalyzer. The data were taken from a study of T cells in Graves' hyperthyroidism and ophthalmopathy (dated by TCRdb to the late 2010s). General notes on the study: Peripheral blood was collected at initial diagnosis, before any treatment. TCR V-J signatures able to tell the groups apart were searched for in a discovery cohort of 95 to 100 patients, of whom fewer than 45 had Graves' ophthalmopathy and roughly 58 had stable Graves' hyperthyroidism. An independent validation cohort of fewer than 20 hyperthyroidism patients and about 16 patients who later progressed to ophthalmopathy tested prospective prediction of ophthalmopathy. The 95 to 100 discovery patients were randomly split 7:3 into training and test sets. The study also compared thyroid tissue and blood T-cell repertoires from a handful of Graves' hyperthyroidism patients. After blood sampling, hyperthyroidism patients were treated with methimazole at a starting dose of 30 mg daily, and ophthalmopathy patients were treated with high-dose intravenous methylprednisolone. The paper describes TCR Vbeta CDR3 sequencing of some 130 peripheral blood samples, made up of roughly 45 ophthalmopathy patients, around 73 hyperthyroidism patients and 17 progressor patients. Broader findings and caveats from the paper: In validation, the model predicted progression to ophthalmopathy a median of approximately 6.6 months before onset, with approximately 70% sensitivity and roughly 73% specificity. No statistical method was used to fix the sample size in advance, and group allocation was not hidden from the investigators. Most expanded thyroid clonotypes (frequency above 0.001) were also found in blood, which suggests that blood repertoires may mirror thyroid immune responses. Ophthalmopathy was separated from stable hyperthyroidism by a 13 V-J signature model, with around 90% sensitivity and about 84% specificity obtained in cross-validation and 80%/75% obtained in testing.

CDR1 and CDR2 are read off the germline V gene as SNHLY and FYNNEI. The cysteine opens and the phenylalanine closes a CDR3 of 14 amino acids. Just the 42-base CDR3 DNA is kept, in frame starting at base 1. TCR beta CDR3 regions were amplified from RNA transcripts. A first-round RT-PCR of the TCR CDR3 used the HTBI primer set with the Qiagen OneStep RT-PCR kit. Libraries were constructed in a second round of multiplex PCR, after which size selection and purification were carried out. Sequencing of the libraries was done on an Illumina HiSeq2000 using paired-end 100 bp reads. The source study handled its data this way. SOAPnuke was used to process the raw data, removing reads that contained adapters or uncalled bases, had a mean Phred below 15, or lacked an exact match to the constant primer or identifier. COPE v1.2.5 was used to merge high-quality paired reads, and clonotypes were defined as unique nucleotide sequences. Clonotypes were aligned to IMGT TRBV, TRBD and TRBJ reference segments using MiTCR v1.1. The analysis included only V-J combinations with a frequency above 0.0001, which together covered around 99% of the repertoires. A TCS score was defined as the ratio between F50 (clonal expansion) and ExV (chaos), using BLOSUM62-based TCRdist between CDR3 peptides within each V-J. Welch's t-statistics and random forest reduced around 520 V-J features to 13, which were used in a naive Bayes classifier (R e1071). TCRdb reworked the public reads: Q25 trimming with fastp, MiXCR clone assembly, productive beta chains retained. For every CDR3 protein sequence, its rows merge into one entry that carries the most common genes and DNA. The V and J calls were determined by TCRdb, not by the authors. The sample data list a few hundred thousand distinct CDR3 sequences, and more than 12% of these were observed just once. Approximately 32% of the sample goes to the ten largest clones.

The sequence was collected from a young woman with Graves' hyperthyroidism. Specimen: blood. The sequence links TRBV2 to TRBJ1-2, with TRBD1 as a weak D call on 6 bases. CDR3 sequence: CVSREDSKIYGYTF. The nucleotide sequence reads TGTGTCAGCAGGGAGGACAGTAAAATCTATGGCTACACCTTC.